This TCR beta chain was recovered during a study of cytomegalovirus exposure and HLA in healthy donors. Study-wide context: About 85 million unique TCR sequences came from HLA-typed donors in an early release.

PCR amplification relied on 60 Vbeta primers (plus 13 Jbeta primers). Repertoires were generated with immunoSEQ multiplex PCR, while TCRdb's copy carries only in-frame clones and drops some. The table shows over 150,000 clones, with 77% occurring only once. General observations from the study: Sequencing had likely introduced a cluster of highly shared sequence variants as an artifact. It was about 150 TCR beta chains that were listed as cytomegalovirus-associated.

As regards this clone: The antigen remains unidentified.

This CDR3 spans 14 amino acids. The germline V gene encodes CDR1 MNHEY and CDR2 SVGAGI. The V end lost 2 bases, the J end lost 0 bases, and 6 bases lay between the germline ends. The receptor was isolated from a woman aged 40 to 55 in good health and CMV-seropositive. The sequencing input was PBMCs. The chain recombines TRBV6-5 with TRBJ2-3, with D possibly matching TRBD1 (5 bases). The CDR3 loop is CASSYQGSTDTQYF. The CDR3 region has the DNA TGTGCCAGCAGTTACCAGGGAAGCACAGATACGCAGTATTTT.